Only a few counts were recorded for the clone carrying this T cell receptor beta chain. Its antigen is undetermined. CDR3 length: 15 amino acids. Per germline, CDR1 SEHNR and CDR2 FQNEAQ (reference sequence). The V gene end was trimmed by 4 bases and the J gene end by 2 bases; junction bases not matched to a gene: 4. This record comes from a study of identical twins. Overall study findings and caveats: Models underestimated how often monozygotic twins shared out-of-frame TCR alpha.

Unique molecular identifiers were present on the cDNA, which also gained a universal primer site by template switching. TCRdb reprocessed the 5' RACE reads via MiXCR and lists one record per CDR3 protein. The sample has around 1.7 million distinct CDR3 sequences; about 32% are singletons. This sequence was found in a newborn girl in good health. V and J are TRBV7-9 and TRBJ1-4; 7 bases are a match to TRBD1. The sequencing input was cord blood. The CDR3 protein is CASSSEGATNEKLFF. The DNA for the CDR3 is TGTGCCAGCAGCTCCGAGGGGGCTACTAATGAAAAACTGTTTTTT.